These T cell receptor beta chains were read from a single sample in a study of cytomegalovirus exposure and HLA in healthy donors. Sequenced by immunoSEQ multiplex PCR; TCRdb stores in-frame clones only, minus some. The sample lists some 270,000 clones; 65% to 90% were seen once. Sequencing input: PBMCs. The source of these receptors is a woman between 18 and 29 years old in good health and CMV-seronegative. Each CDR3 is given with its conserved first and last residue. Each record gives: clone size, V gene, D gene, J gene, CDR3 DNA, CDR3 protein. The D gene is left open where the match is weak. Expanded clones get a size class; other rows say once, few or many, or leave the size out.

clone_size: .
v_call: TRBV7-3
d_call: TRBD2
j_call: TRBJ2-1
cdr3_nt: TGTGCCAGCAGCTTAACTAGCGGGGGACACAATGAGCAGTTCTTC
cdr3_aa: CASSLTSGGHNEQFF

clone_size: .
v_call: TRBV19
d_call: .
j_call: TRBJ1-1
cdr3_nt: TGTGCCAGTAGCTTCAGGGGTAACACTGAAGCTTTCTTT
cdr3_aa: CASSFRGNTEAFF

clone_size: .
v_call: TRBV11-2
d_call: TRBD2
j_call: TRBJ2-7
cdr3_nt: TGTGCCAGCAGTGTGAGCGGGGGGAGCTCCTACGAGCAGTACTTC
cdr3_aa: CASSVSGGSSYEQYF

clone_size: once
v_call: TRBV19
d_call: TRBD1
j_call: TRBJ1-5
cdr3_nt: TGTGCCAGTAGCCTAGCCGGACAGGGGCGACAGCCCCAGCATTTT
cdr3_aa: CASSLAGQGRQPQHF

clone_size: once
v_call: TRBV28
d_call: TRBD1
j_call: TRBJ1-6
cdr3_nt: TGTGCCAGCAGTCCCGGGACAGGGACGAATTCACCCCTCCACTTT
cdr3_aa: CASSPGTGTNSPLHF

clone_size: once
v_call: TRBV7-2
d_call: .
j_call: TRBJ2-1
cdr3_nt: TGTGCCAGCAGCTTATTAGGGGGATCGTACAATGAGCAGTTCTTC
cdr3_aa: CASSLLGGSYNEQFF

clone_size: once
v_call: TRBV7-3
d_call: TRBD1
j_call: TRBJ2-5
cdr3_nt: TGTGCCAGCAGCCCGGGACAGGGGGCCGAGACCCAGTACTTC
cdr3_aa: CASSPGQGAETQYF

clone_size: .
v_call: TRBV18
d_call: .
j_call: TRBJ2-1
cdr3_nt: TGTGCCAGCTCACTGAGGCTCTTAGCTTCCGATGAGCAGTTCTTC
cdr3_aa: CASSLRLLASDEQFF

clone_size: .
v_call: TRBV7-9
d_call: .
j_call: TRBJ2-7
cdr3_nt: TGTGCCAGCAGCTCCCTACCTGAGCGATCCGAGCAGTACTTC
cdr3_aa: CASSSLPERSEQYF

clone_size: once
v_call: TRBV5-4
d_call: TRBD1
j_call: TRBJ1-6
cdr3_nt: TGTGCCAGCAGCTTGGCCGGGGCAGGGGGCGAGGGCTCCTATAATTCACCCCTCCACTTT
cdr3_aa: CASSLAGAGGEGSYNSPLHF

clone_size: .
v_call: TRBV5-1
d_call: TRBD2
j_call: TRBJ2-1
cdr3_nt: TGCGCCAGCAGCTTGGCGGGGACTAGCGGATTCAATGAGCAGTTCTTC
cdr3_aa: CASSLAGTSGFNEQFF

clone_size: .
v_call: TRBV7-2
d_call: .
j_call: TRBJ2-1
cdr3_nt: TGTGCCAGCAAACTAGCCGGTTCCTACAATGAGCAGTTCTTC
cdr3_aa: CASKLAGSYNEQFF

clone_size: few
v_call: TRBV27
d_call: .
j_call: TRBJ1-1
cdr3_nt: TGTGCCAGCAGTTCAATAGCCGGGACTCTGAACACTGAAGCTTTCTTT
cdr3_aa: CASSSIAGTLNTEAFF

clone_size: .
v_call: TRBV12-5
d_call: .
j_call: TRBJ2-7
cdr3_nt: TGTGCTAGTGGTTTGGGACTGCGGAGCGACGAGCAGTACTTC
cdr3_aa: CASGLGLRSDEQYF

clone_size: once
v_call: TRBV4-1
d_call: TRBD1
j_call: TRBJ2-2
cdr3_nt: TGCGCCAGCAGCCGGGAGCCGGGACAGGGGTTTACCGGGGAGCTGTTTTTT
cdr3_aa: CASSREPGQGFTGELFF

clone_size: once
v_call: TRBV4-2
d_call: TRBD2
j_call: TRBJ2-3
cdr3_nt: TGTGCCAGCAGCCAAGGGGAGCGGGACGGAGATACGCAGTATTTT
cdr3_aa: CASSQGERDGDTQYF

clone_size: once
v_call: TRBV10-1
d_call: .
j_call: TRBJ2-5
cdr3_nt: TGCGCCAGCAGCGGACTGTTCCAAGAGACCCAGTACTTC
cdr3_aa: CASSGLFQETQYF

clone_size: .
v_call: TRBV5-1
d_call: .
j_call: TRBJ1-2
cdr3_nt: TGCGCCAGCCTCCCTCAGTTCGGGGTCGGCTACACCTTC
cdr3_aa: CASLPQFGVGYTF

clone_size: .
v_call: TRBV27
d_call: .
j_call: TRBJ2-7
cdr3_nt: TGTGCCAGCAGTTCCCGGCAGGGTGACGACTACGAGCAGTACTTC
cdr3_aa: CASSSRQGDDYEQYF

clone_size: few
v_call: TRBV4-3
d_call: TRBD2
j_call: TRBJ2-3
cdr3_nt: TGCGCCAGCAGCCAGGGGGGGGTACGGACAGATACGCAGTATTTT
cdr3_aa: CASSQGGVRTDTQYF

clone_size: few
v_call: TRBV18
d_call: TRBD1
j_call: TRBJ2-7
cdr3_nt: TGTGCCAGCTCACCCAGACAGGGGACCTACGAGCAGTACTTC
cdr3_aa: CASSPRQGTYEQYF

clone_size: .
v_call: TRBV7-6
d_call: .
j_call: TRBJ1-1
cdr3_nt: TGTGCCAGCAGTTTCACAGGGAACACTGAAGCTTTCTTT
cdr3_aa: CASSFTGNTEAFF

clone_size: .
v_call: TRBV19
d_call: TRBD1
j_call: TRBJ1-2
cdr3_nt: TGTGCCAGTAGTCCGGACAGGGGGCTGAGCGGCTACACCTTC
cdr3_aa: CASSPDRGLSGYTF

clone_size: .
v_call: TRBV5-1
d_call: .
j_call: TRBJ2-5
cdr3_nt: TGCGCCAGCAGCTTGTCAGGTCAAGAGACCCAGTACTTC
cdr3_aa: CASSLSGQETQYF

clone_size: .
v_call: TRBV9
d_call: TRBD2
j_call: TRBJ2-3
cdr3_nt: TGTGCCAGCAGCACGCTAGCGGCAGATACGCAGTATTTT
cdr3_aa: CASSTLAADTQYF

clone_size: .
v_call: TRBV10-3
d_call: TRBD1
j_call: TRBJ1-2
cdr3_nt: TGTGCCACGCCGGGACAGGGTACCTATGGCTACACCTTC
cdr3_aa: CATPGQGTYGYTF

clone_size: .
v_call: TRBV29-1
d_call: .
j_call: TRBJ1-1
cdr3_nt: TGCAGCGGGAGACAGCTTAACACTGAAGCTTTCTTT
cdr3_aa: CSGRQLNTEAFF

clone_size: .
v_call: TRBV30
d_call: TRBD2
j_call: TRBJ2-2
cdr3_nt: TGTGCCTCGGAGACTAGCGGCTATTACACCGGGGAGCTGTTTTTT
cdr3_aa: CASETSGYYTGELFF

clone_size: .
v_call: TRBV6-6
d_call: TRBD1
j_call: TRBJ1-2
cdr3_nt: TGTGCCAGCAGCAGGACAGGGAACTATGGCTACACCTTC
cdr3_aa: CASSRTGNYGYTF

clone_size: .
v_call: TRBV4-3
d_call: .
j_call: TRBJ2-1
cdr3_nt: TGCGCCAGCAGCCAAGATTCAGGGTACAATGAGCAGTTCTTC
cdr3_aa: CASSQDSGYNEQFF

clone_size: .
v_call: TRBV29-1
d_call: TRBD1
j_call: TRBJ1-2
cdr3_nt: TGCAGCTGTACCACAGGGGGCGGAGGCTATGGCTACACCTTC
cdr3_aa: CSCTTGGGGYGYTF

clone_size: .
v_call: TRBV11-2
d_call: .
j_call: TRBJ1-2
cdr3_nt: TGTGCCAGCAGCTTGGCTCCTGGGCACTATGGCTACACCTTC
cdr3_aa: CASSLAPGHYGYTF

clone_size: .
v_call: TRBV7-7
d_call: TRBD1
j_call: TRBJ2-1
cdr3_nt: TGTGCTAGCAGCTTAGGACAGGGGGGTGATAATGAGCAGTTCTTC
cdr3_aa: CASSLGQGGDNEQFF

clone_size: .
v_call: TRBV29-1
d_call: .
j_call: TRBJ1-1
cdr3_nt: TGCAGCGTTATAACAGGGATCACTGAAGCTTTCTTT
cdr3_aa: CSVITGITEAFF

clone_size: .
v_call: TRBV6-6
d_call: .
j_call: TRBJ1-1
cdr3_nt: TGTGCCAGCAGTTATCCCCCAGGGAAGGACACTGAAGCTTTCTTT
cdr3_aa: CASSYPPGKDTEAFF

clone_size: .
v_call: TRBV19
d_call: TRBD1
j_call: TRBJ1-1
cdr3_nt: TGTGCCAGTAGTATAGAAGGAGGGACAGCGATAGTCCTCTTT
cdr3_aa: CASSIEGGTAIVLF

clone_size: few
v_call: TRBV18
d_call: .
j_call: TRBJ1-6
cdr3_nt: TGTGCCAGCTCACGTGAAGGGGGTACTTCCTCCTATAATTCACCCCTCCACTTT
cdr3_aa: CASSREGGTSSYNSPLHF

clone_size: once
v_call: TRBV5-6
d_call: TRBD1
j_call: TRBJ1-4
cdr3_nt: TGTGCCAGCAGCTTGGGGCTACAGGGGCGAACTAATGAAAAACTGTTTTTT
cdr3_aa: CASSLGLQGRTNEKLFF

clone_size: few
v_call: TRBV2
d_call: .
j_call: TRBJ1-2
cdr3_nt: TGTGCCAGCAGTACCCGGACAGAAGGCTACACCTTC
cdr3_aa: CASSTRTEGYTF

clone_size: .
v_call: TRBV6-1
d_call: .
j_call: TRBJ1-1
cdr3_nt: TGTGCCAGCAGTGAACCCGTACGCCGGTCCACTGAAGCTTTCTTT
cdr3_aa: CASSEPVRRSTEAFF

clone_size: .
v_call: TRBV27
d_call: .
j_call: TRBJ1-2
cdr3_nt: TGTGCCAGCAGTTTAGGGTCGGGGGGTCTCGAGTATGGCTACACCTTC
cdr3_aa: CASSLGSGGLEYGYTF

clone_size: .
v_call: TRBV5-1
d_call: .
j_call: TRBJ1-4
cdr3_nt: TGCGCCAGCACCCCGGGCAGGAGAACGAGGGAGATTAATGAAAAACTGTTTTTT
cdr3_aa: CASTPGRRTREINEKLFF

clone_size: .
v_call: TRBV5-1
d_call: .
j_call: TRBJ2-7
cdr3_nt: TGCGCCAGCAGCTCTTTACCGGGACTTATCATCGAGCAGTACTTC
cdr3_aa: CASSSLPGLIIEQYF

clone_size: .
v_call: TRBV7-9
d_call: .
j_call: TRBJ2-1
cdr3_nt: TGTGCCAGCAGTTTCCCGGGACTCCAGAGCTCCTACAATGAGCAGTTCTTC
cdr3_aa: CASSFPGLQSSYNEQFF

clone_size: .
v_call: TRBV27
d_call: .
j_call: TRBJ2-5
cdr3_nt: TGTGCCAGCGGACTACAAGAGACCCAGTACTTC
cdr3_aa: CASGLQETQYF

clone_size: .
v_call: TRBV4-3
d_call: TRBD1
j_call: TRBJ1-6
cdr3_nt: TGCGCCAGCAGCCAGGGCCCGGGACAGGGGGAATCACCCCTCCACTTT
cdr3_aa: CASSQGPGQGESPLHF

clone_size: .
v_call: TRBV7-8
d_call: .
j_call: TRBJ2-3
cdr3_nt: TGTGCCAGCAGCTCCTCGAGCACAGATACGCAGTATTTT
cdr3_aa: CASSSSSTDTQYF

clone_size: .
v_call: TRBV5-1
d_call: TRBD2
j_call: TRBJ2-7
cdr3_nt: TGCGCCAGCAGCTTGGGGACTAGCGGGAGGTACGAGCAGTACTTC
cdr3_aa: CASSLGTSGRYEQYF